This T cell receptor beta chain was recovered during a study of blood T cells in healthy people across ages. The study, taken as a whole, reports: Diversity was higher, and naive CD4+ cells more numerous, in long-lived donors than in aged donors.

The donors, all healthy, were Caucasians living in Russia, aged roughly 6 to 100. Isolated PBMCs totaled at least 6 million in each sample. Primers used in a second PCR of about 7 to 12 cycles were a sample-barcoded 5' primer and a J-beta primer mix. TCRdb redid the calling of the 5' RACE reads with MiXCR, one entry per CDR3 protein. The sample holds 1,500,000 or so distinct CDR3 sequences; about 45% are singletons and the top ten take 4%. This clonotype came up a few times. What it binds is unknown. This CDR3 spans 16 amino acids. Per the germline V gene, CDR1 is MNHEY and CDR2 is SVGAGI. The V gene end was trimmed by 7 bases and the J gene end by 2 bases; junction bases not matched to a gene: 8.

The sequencing input was blood. This TCR came from a woman between 18 and 30 years old in good health. The V and J genes are TRBV6-5 and TRBJ2-3; 11 nucleotides line up with TRBD2. Written as DNA, the CDR3 is TGTGCCAGCAAGGCCACTAGCGGGGGAAACACAGATACGCAGTATTTT. This sequence encodes CASKATSGGNTDTQYF.